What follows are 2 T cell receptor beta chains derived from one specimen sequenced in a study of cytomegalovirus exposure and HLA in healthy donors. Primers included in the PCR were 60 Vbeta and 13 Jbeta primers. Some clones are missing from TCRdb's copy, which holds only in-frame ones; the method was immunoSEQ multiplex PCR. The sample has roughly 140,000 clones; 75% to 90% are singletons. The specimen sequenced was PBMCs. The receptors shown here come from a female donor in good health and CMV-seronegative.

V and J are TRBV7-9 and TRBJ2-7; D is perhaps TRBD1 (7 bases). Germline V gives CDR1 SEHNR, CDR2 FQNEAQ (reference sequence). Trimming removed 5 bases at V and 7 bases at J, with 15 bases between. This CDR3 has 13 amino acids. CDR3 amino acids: CASSVYRGGEQYF. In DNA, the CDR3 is TGTGCCAGCAGCGTATACAGGGGAGGAGAGCAGTACTTC.

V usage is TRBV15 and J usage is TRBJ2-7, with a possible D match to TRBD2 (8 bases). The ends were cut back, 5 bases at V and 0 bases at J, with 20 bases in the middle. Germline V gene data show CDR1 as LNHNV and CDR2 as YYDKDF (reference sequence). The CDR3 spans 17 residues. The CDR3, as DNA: TGTGCCACCAGCCCCCGGGGGGGACAGCTTAGCTCCTACGAGCAGTACTTC. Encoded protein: CATSPRGGQLSSYEQYF.